Presented here are 15 T cell receptor beta chains from one specimen sequenced in a study of patients and donors after allogeneic stem cell transplantation. One entry per CDR3 protein, called by TCRdb with MiXCR from the RT-PCR reads. The profile shows about 100,000 distinct CDR3 sequences, approximately 40% of them singletons. The specimen sequenced was blood, either unsorted or a sorted T cell fraction (not recorded which). These receptor sequences come from a human donor who was either an allogeneic HSCT recipient or a stem cell or donor lymphocyte infusion donor (not recorded which). It is not recorded whose cells these are; they may come from a transplant donor.

The rearrangement links TRBV5-5 to TRBJ2-1; 7 positions agree with TRBD1. The CDR3 sequence is 16 residues long. In germline, CDR1 is SGHKS, CDR2 YYEKEE (reference sequence). The trim removed 2 bases at V and 4 bases at J, leaving 9 bases unmatched. CDR3 nucleotides: TGTGCCAGCAGCTTCCGGACAGGCCGCGGTTACAATGAGCAGTTCTTC. Protein sequence: CASSFRTGRGYNEQFF.

Comments on this clonotype: A junction end diverges from the germline sequence, so it may reflect a read error. V is TRBV29-1 and J is TRBJ2-4; 9 bases match TRBD2. Germline V gene sequence: CDR1 SQVTM, CDR2 ANQGSEA. This CDR3 has 12 residues. The chain's CDR3 is CSVERREGLLAF. CDR3 coding DNA: TGCAGCGTTGAAAGGCGGGAGGGCCTTTTGGCCTTC.

This clonotype was observed many times. The rearrangement links TRBV4-3 to TRBJ1-2, with D possibly matching TRBD1 (6 bases). Between the trimmed V and J ends, which lost 4 bases and 2 bases, there was a span of 11 bases. CDR1 is LGHNA, CDR2 YSLEER, per germline. The CDR3 sequence is 14 residues long. The CDR3, as DNA: TGCGCCAGCAGCCGGCAGGGGACCAACTATGGCTACACCTTC. This sequence encodes CASSRQGTNYGYTF.

The genes are TRBV5-1 and TRBJ2-5; tentative D call: TRBD2 (6 bases). The V gene's germline CDR1 is SGHRS and CDR2 YFSETQ. CDR3 length: 14 amino acids. Trimming shortened V by 6 bases and J by 2 bases, and 14 bases separated the two germline ends. The CDR3 nucleotides read TGCGCCAGCAAAAAAACGGGAGTTCAAGAGACCCAGTACTTC. This gives the protein CASKKTGVQETQYF.

The rearrangement joins TRBV7-9 to TRBJ2-1; TRBD2 matches 15 bases. This CDR3 is built from 16 residues. Germline V gives CDR1 SEHNR, CDR2 FQNEAQ (reference sequence). V shed 5 bases and J 4 bases; nucleotides not matched to a gene: 3. CDR3 coding DNA: TGTGCCAGCAGCGGGACTAGCGGGAGGAGGTACAATGAGCAGTTCTTC. Translation gives CASSGTSGRRYNEQFF.

This clonotype was detected a few times. J is TRBJ1-1 and V is TRBV20-1; 8 bases match TRBD1. Germline CDR1 is DFQATT and CDR2 is SNEGSKA (reference sequence). This CDR3 has 13 residues. V shed 4 bases and J 5 bases; nucleotides not matched to a gene: 6. The chain's CDR3 is CSATQGVGTEAFF. The CDR3, as DNA: TGCAGTGCTACACAGGGGGTGGGTACTGAAGCTTTCTTT.

The sample holds a few counts of this clonotype. The V call is TRBV7-9, the J call TRBJ2-7; D may be TRBD1 or TRBD2 (5 bases each). Germline CDR1 is SEHNR and CDR2 is FQNEAQ (reference sequence). The V end was cut by 5 bases, the J end by 5 bases, with 19 bases between. CDR3 size: 15 residues. CDR3 protein: CASSPLGDGQNEQYF. Written as DNA, the CDR3 is TGTGCCAGCAGCCCCTTGGGGGACGGACAAAACGAGCAGTACTTC.

This clonotype was observed a handful of times. The chain recombines TRBV7-9 with TRBJ1-2; D not certain. There are 15 residues in the CDR3. V gave up 3 bases and J gave up 6 bases, with 17 bases separating them. Germline loops: CDR1 SEHNR, CDR2 FQNEAQ (reference sequence). CDR3 residues: CASSFSGSVWNGYTF. The CDR3 DNA follows: TGTGCCAGCAGCTTTAGCGGGTCGGTGTGGAATGGCTACACCTTC.

This clonotype has only a few counts. CDR3 nucleotides: TGTGCCAGCAGCTTGGCCGGAGATACGCAGTATTTT. Its translation: CASSLAGDTQYF. This chain connects TRBV5-6 to TRBJ2-3; D unclear. Trimming removed 0 bases from V and 5 bases from J, with 4 bases in between. Germline loops: CDR1 SGHDT, CDR2 YYEEEE. The length of the CDR3 is 12 residues.

The genes are TRBV7-9 and TRBJ1-2, with D unresolved. The germline gives CDR1 SEHNR, CDR2 FQNEAQ (reference sequence). V shed 2 bases and J shed 4 bases, with 14 bases lying between them. The CDR3 loop spans 15 amino acids. The CDR3 coding sequence is TGTGCCAGCAGCTTAATCCCAAGCCCAGTCTATGGCTACACCTTC. It is translated as CASSLIPSPVYGYTF.

Remarks on this clonotype: A junction boundary mismatches the germline segment, possibly from a read error. The chain employs TRBV15 and TRBJ1-1; maybe TRBD1 (6 bases). CDR1 LNHNV and CDR2 YYDKDF come from the germline V gene (reference sequence). CDR3 length: 15 amino acids. The CDR3: CATSRDTGIGTEAFF. Written as DNA, the CDR3 is TGTGCCACCAGCCGAGACACAGGGATTGGGACTGAAGCTTTCTTT. The entire variable domain, with the rest obtained from reference TRBV15 and TRBJ1-1, is as follows: DAMVIQNPRYQVTQFGKPVTLSCSQTLNHNVMYWYQQKSSQAPKLLFHYYDKDFNNEADTPDNFQSRRPNTSFCFLDIRSPGLGDTAMYLCATSRDTGIGTEAFFGQGTRLTVV.

This clonotype was seen a handful of times. This sequence joins TRBV15 and TRBJ1-5, with no clear D. Trimming left V 1 base short and J 0 bases short, with 10 bases between. This CDR3 has 16 residues. The germline gives CDR1 LNHNV, CDR2 YYDKDF (reference sequence). This CDR3 reads CATSRGRAYSNQPQHF. The CDR3 DNA sequence: TGTGCCACCAGCAGAGGTAGGGCCTATAGCAATCAGCCCCAGCATTTT.

This clonotype has a count of ten or more. This chain uses TRBV12-3 or TRBV12-4 with TRBJ1-5; 7 bases are shared with TRBD1. CDR3 length: 14 amino acids. V trimming: 6 bases; J trimming: 2 bases; junction bases outside the gene matches: 4. CDR3 protein: CASRQGVGNQPQHF. CDR3 sequence (DNA): TGTGCCAGCAGGCAGGGGGTTGGCAATCAGCCCCAGCATTTT.

The chain recombines TRBV5-6 with TRBJ1-1; D may be TRBD1 (6 bases). V was trimmed by 0 bases and J by 8 bases, leaving 11 bases between them. CDR1 SGHDT and CDR2 YYEEEE come from the germline V gene. The CDR3 spans 13 residues. CDR3 DNA: TGTGCCAGCAGCTTGGAGGGGGTTAGGGAAGCTTTCTTT. Amino acids: CASSLEGVREAFF.

The chain recombines TRBV18 with TRBJ1-5, with 8 positions matching TRBD1. The CDR3 is made up of 15 amino acids. V dropped 3 bases and J dropped 5; count of bases not matched to a gene: 6. Germline V gene lookup returns CDR1 KGHSH and CDR2 LQKENI. CDR3 residues: CASSPGTGEYQPQHF. CDR3 DNA sequence: TGTGCCAGCTCACCGGGGACAGGCGAGTATCAGCCCCAGCATTTT.